The 32 T cell receptor beta chains reported below all come from one sample, sequenced in a study of T cells in Graves' hyperthyroidism and ophthalmopathy. Amplified TCR beta CDR3 regions came from RNA transcripts. Using the HTBI primer set, a first-round RT-PCR was run on the TCR CDR3. One entry per CDR3 protein results from TCRdb running MiXCR on the multiplex PCR reads. This table holds hundreds of thousands of distinct CDR3 sequences, less than 15% found once. Input material: blood. Receptor source: a woman under 30 with Graves' hyperthyroidism.

The table lists this clonotype with a few counts. The J gene is TRBJ2-7, the V gene TRBV4-1; D may be TRBD1 (5 bases). The germline CDR1 and CDR2 sequences are MGHRA and YSYEKL. Between the trimmed V and J ends, which lost 1 base and 3 bases, there was a span of 13 bases. The CDR3 sequence is 15 residues long. CDR3 sequence: CASSQVPQGHYEQYF. The CDR3 nucleotides are TGCGCCAGCAGCCAAGTACCGCAGGGTCACTACGAGCAGTACTTC.

The table lists this clonotype with a few counts. The rearrangement joins TRBV6-1 to TRBJ2-7; 10 positions agree with TRBD1. Germline CDR1 is MNHNS and CDR2 is SASEGT. V lost 10 bases and J lost 6; bases outside the gene matches: 15. There are 15 residues in the CDR3. The CDR3 protein is CATTGGDRGPIEQYF. CDR3 DNA: TGTGCCACCACGGGGGGGGACAGGGGCCCTATCGAGCAGTACTTC.

This clonotype was detected many times. This chain connects TRBV20-1 to TRBJ2-7; 8 bases map to TRBD2. Germline CDR1 reads DFQATT; CDR2 reads SNEGSKA (reference sequence). CDR3 length: 14 amino acids. V lost 3 bases, J lost 5 bases, and 9 bases stayed unmatched. In nucleotides, the CDR3 is TGCAGTGCTAGGTCCCCGACTAGCGTCAACGAGCAGTACTTC. This gives the protein CSARSPTSVNEQYF.

This clonotype has ten or more counts. This chain links TRBV7-2 with TRBJ2-7; tentatively, D is TRBD1 (6 bases). The CDR3 loop spans 13 amino acids. In germline, CDR1 is SGHTA, CDR2 FQGNSA. V was pared by 5 bases and J by 3 bases, with 11 bases between. Here the CDR3 DNA reads TGTGCCAGCAGCCGACAGGCAAACTACGAGCAGTACTTC. Translated: CASSRQANYEQYF.

This clonotype was recorded a few times. The V call is TRBV20-1, the J call TRBJ2-3; 13 bases align to TRBD2. The germline gives CDR1 DFQATT, CDR2 SNEGSKA (reference sequence). V dropped 1 base and J dropped 0; count of bases not matched to a gene: 4. The CDR3 covers 17 residues. CDR3 protein: CSARGTSGRRSTDTQYF. The CDR3 DNA is TGCAGTGCTAGAGGGACTAGCGGGAGACGGAGCACAGATACGCAGTATTTT.

This clonotype was counted many times. The J gene is TRBJ1-1, the V gene TRBV2, with D perhaps matching TRBD1 (6 bases). Deletions cut 6 bases from V and 0 bases from J, with 14 bases between. The CDR3 extends over 15 amino acids. Germline loops: CDR1 SNHLY, CDR2 FYNNEI. The CDR3 loop reads CASSGQSLMNTEAFF. CDR3 coding DNA: TGTGCCAGCAGCGGACAGAGCCTTATGAACACTGAAGCTTTCTTT. The complete variable domain, with remaining parts taken from reference TRBV2 and TRBJ1-1, reads EPEVTQTPSHQVTQMGQEVILRCVPISNHLYFYWYRQILGQKVEFLVSFYNNEISEKSEIFDDQFSVERPDGSNFTLKIRSTKLEDSAMYFCASSGQSLMNTEAFFGQGTRLTVV.

The J gene is TRBJ1-1, the V gene TRBV4-1; D gene unclear. Trimming took 1 base from V and 5 from J, leaving 14 bases between them. The germline V gene has CDR1 MGHRA and CDR2 YSYEKL. CDR3 size: 15 residues. The CDR3 reads CASSQVFGGHTEAFF. Here the CDR3 DNA reads TGCGCCAGCAGCCAAGTCTTTGGAGGGCATACTGAAGCTTTCTTT.

Written as DNA, the CDR3 is TGCGCCAGCAGCCAAGCCGGGACAGGAGCTTTCTCGTCGGCCAACGTCCTGACTTTC. Its translation: CASSQAGTGAFSSANVLTF. The rearrangement uses TRBV4-1 and TRBJ2-6, with 8 bases aligning to TRBD1. The CDR3 runs to 19 residues. The V gene end was trimmed by 1 base and the J gene end by 6 bases; junction bases not matched to a gene: 14. Per germline, CDR1 MGHRA and CDR2 YSYEKL.

The V gene is TRBV20-1, the J gene TRBJ1-1, with 7 bases matching TRBD1. Germline CDR1 reads DFQATT; CDR2 reads SNEGSKA (reference sequence). With V trimmed by 5 bases and J by 0 bases, 9 bases remained unmatched. The CDR3 sequence is 15 residues long. The CDR3 DNA reads as TGCAGTGCTCAATCCGGACAGGAGGTGAACACTGAAGCTTTCTTT. It yields the protein CSAQSGQEVNTEAFF.

This clonotype was recorded at least ten times. V gene TRBV19 combines with J gene TRBJ1-1; D ambiguous. Germline loops: CDR1 LNHDA, CDR2 SQIVND (reference sequence). The CDR3 consists of 13 residues. Between the trimmed V and J ends, which lost 10 bases and 3 bases, there was a span of 15 bases. CDR3 protein: CATESRSYTEAFF. The DNA of the CDR3 is TGTGCCACTGAATCGCGGTCCTACACTGAAGCTTTCTTT.

The V gene is TRBV20-1, the J gene TRBJ2-7; 8 bases map to TRBD2. V shed 3 bases, J shed 6 bases, and the junction held 10 bases outside the gene matches. This CDR3 spans 14 amino acids. Germline-derived CDR1 and CDR2 are DFQATT and SNEGSKA (reference sequence). CDR3 in amino acids: CSASQAGDPLEQYF. As DNA, the CDR3 is TGCAGTGCTAGTCAAGCGGGAGATCCCCTCGAGCAGTACTTC.

This clonotype was seen more than once but under ten times. This sequence joins TRBV6-1 and TRBJ1-5; D ambiguous. This CDR3 spans 16 amino acids. CDR1 MNHNS and CDR2 SASEGT come from the germline V gene. V dropped 5 bases and J dropped 6 bases, with 20 bases sitting between them. CDR3: CASSPRDFLRSQPQHF. The CDR3 DNA is TGTGCCAGCAGTCCCCGGGATTTCCTTCGTTCTCAGCCCCAGCATTTT.

The genes are TRBV13 and TRBJ2-1, with 7 bases lining up with TRBD1. Per the germline V gene, CDR1 is PRHDT and CDR2 is FYEKMQ (reference sequence). V was clipped by 5 bases and J by 10 bases; unmatched bases: 8. The CDR3 extends over 13 amino acids. The chain's CDR3 is CASSPPRTGEQFF. The CDR3 DNA reads as TGTGCCAGCAGCCCACCCAGGACAGGAGAGCAGTTCTTC.

This clonotype occurred a few times. This sequence joins TRBV29-1 and TRBJ1-4; D unresolved. Trimming left V 6 bases short and J 8 bases short, with 13 bases between. From germline, CDR1 is SQVTM and CDR2 ANQGSEA. This CDR3 is 12 amino acids long. CDR3 region: CSVGRPGEKLFF. The DNA of the CDR3 is TGCAGCGTAGGGCGGCCCGGGGAAAAACTGTTTTTT.

This clonotype appeared many times. The V gene is TRBV14, the J gene TRBJ2-7; 10 positions agree with TRBD2. CDR1 is SGHDN, CDR2 FVKESK, per germline. Losses at the gene ends were 0 bases for V and 2 bases for J; bases not matched to a gene: 4. The CDR3 sequence is 16 residues long. Here the CDR3 reads CASSQEGGLATYEQYF. In DNA form, the CDR3 reads TGTGCCAGCAGCCAAGAGGGGGGACTAGCGACCTACGAGCAGTACTTC.

This clonotype was detected a few times. This chain joins TRBV27 and TRBJ2-7, with D uncertain. Trimming took off 0 bases at V and 3 bases at J, with 15 bases between the two ends. Germline lookup yields CDR1 MNHEY and CDR2 SMNVEV (reference sequence). The CDR3 spans 16 residues. CDR3 region: CASSLSLSRRVYEQYF. In DNA form, the CDR3 reads TGTGCCAGCAGTTTATCTCTTTCTCGTCGGGTCTACGAGCAGTACTTC.

This clonotype was observed many times. The V and J genes are TRBV6-1 and TRBJ2-3; D is ambiguous. This CDR3 is built from 13 residues. Trimming stripped 2 bases from V and 6 bases from J, with 9 bases between. CDR1 and CDR2 (germline): MNHNS, SASEGT. The CDR3 region is CASSENPSDTQYF. CDR3 DNA: TGTGCCAGCAGTGAAAACCCGTCGGATACGCAGTATTTT.

This clonotype was seen a few times. This sequence joins TRBV6-2 or TRBV6-3 and TRBJ2-7, with D tentatively TRBD1 (5 bases). Germline-derived CDR1 and CDR2 are MNHEY and SVGEGT. V was clipped by 4 bases and J by 0 bases, with 7 bases between them. This CDR3 spans 13 amino acids. CDR3 coding DNA: TGTGCCAGCAGTTGGACACTCTCCTACGAGCAGTACTTC. Protein sequence: CASSWTLSYEQYF.

A single count supports this clonotype. This sequence joins TRBV3-1 and TRBJ2-3, with 10 bases lining up with TRBD2. Germline assignment: CDR1 LGHDT and CDR2 YNNKEL (reference sequence). Germline trimming cut 3 bases from V and 3 bases from J; bases unmatched to any gene: 9. The CDR3 covers 17 residues. CDR3 DNA: TGTGCCAGCAGCCAGGTAGCGGGAGGACGTGGAACAGATACGCAGTATTTT. Translating it yields CASSQVAGGRGTDTQYF.

This clonotype was seen at least ten times. Here the CDR3 reads CASSAAGLALTDTQYF. DNA of the CDR3: TGTGCCAGCAGCGCCGCAGGACTAGCCCTCACAGATACGCAGTATTTT. The chain joins TRBV3-1 to TRBJ2-3, with 8 bases identical to TRBD2. Per the germline V gene, CDR1 is LGHDT and CDR2 is YNNKEL (reference sequence). The CDR3 loop spans 16 amino acids. With V trimmed by 5 bases and J by 2 bases, 9 bases remained unmatched.

This chain uses TRBV20-1 with TRBJ2-3; tentative D call: TRBD2 (6 bases). The V and J ends lost 0 bases and 7 bases respectively, with 17 bases between them. The CDR3 contains 15 residues. The germline gives CDR1 DFQATT, CDR2 SNEGSKA (reference sequence). CDR3 coding DNA: TGCAGTGCTAGAGATCCAACGGGAGACCGGCATACGCAGTATTTT. It encodes CSARDPTGDRHTQYF.

This clonotype was seen at least ten times. This chain uses TRBV6-5 with TRBJ2-5; D may be TRBD1 (7 bases). This CDR3 comprises 14 residues. Germline V CDR1 and CDR2: MNHEY, SVGAGI. V lost 2 bases and J 4 bases, leaving 11 bases between the germline ends. For the CDR3, the DNA is TGTGCCAGCAGTTACCAGGGGGGCTCAGAGACCCAGTACTTC. The encoded protein is CASSYQGGSETQYF.

J is TRBJ2-7 and V is TRBV7-2; 11 nucleotides line up with TRBD2. After removal of 0 bases from V and 1 base from J, the junction contained 5 bases not matched to a gene. The CDR3 consists of 17 residues. CDR1 SGHTA and CDR2 FQGNSA come from the germline V gene. The CDR3 loop reads CASSLALGLAASYEQYF. The DNA of the CDR3 is TGTGCCAGCAGCTTAGCCCTGGGACTAGCGGCTTCCTACGAGCAGTACTTC.

The chain has TRBV19 and TRBJ1-1, with D uncertain. The CDR3 is 15 residues long. Looked up from germline, CDR1 is LNHDA and CDR2 is SQIVND (reference sequence). Trimming stripped 1 base from V and 0 bases from J, with 9 bases between. CDR3 loop: CASSIVLAVNTEAFF. CDR3 in DNA: TGTGCCAGTAGTATAGTCCTGGCAGTGAACACTGAAGCTTTCTTT.

This clonotype was observed many times. The gene calls are TRBV30 and TRBJ2-1, with a possible D match to TRBD1 (6 bases). The CDR3 runs 15 residues. Germline V lookup: CDR1 GTSNPN, CDR2 SVGIG (reference sequence). V shed 2 bases and J shed 9 bases, with 20 bases lying between them. The DNA of the CDR3 is TGTGCCTGGAGTACCGGGACACCCCTGATCAGTGAGCAGTTCTTC. It codes for CAWSTGTPLISEQFF. Using reference TRBV30 and TRBJ2-1 for the parts outside the CDR3, the full variable domain is SQTIHQWPATLVQPVGSPLSLECTVEGTSNPNLYWYRQAAGRGLQLLFYSVGIGQISSEVPQNLSASRPQDRQFILSSKKLLLSDSGFYLCAWSTGTPLISEQFFGPGTRLTVL.

This chain links TRBV24-1 with TRBJ1-5, with D possibly being TRBD1 (5 bases). The CDR3 runs 14 residues. The germline CDR1 and CDR2 sequences are KGHDR and SFDVKD. With 12 bases removed from V and 10 bases from J, the gap between germline ends came to 24 bases. CDR3 DNA sequence: TGTGCCCTTCTCGGGATGGATCGATGGGGCCCCCAGCATTTT. Protein product: CALLGMDRWGPQHF.

This clonotype was found many times. The V gene is TRBV20-1, the J gene TRBJ2-3; TRBD1 aligns across 9 bases. Per the germline V gene, CDR1 is DFQATT and CDR2 is SNEGSKA (reference sequence). The V and J ends lost 6 bases and 2 bases, in that order; junction bases with no gene match: 6. This CDR3 has 14 amino acids. The CDR3 loop reads CSAPGQGNTDTQYF. The CDR3, as DNA: TGCAGTGCCCCGGGACAGGGTAACACAGATACGCAGTATTTT.

This clonotype was counted at least ten times. The genes are TRBV6-6 and TRBJ1-1; a weak D match, TRBD1 (6 bases). The CDR3 covers 15 residues. V dropped 1 base and J dropped 2 bases, with 11 bases sitting between them. Germline CDR1 is MNHNY and CDR2 is SVGAGI (reference sequence). DNA for the CDR3: TGTGCCAGCAGTTACTACAGGGTACTTAACACTGAAGCTTTCTTT. It is translated as CASSYYRVLNTEAFF.

In its sample, this clonotype was seen many times. The chain carries TRBV20-1 and TRBJ2-2; D uncertain. Trimming left V 0 bases short and J 3 bases short, with 11 bases between. The CDR3 length is 15 residues. CDR1 and CDR2 from the germline V gene are DFQATT and SNEGSKA (reference sequence). CDR3 nucleotides: TGCAGTGCTAGAGAAGGAGACACCTACACCGGGGAGCTGTTTTTT. This encodes CSAREGDTYTGELFF.

This clonotype was recorded many times. The rearrangement links TRBV30 to TRBJ2-1; D not resolved. With 1 base removed from V and 0 bases from J, the gap between germline ends came to 10 bases. The CDR3 spans 15 residues. Germline loops: CDR1 GTSNPN, CDR2 SVGIG (reference sequence). CDR3 nucleotides: TGTGCCTGGAGTGACCCTCGATACTCCTACAATGAGCAGTTCTTC. Translating gives CAWSDPRYSYNEQFF.

Only a few counts were recorded for this clonotype. The gene calls are TRBV20-1 and TRBJ1-2; the D gene is possibly TRBD1 (5 bases). CDR3 length equals 13 residues. The V gene lost 3 bases and the J gene lost 7 bases, with 15 bases spanning the gap. Per germline, CDR1 DFQATT and CDR2 SNEGSKA (reference sequence). The CDR3 DNA follows: TGCAGTGCTAGGGGTAGCAGGGAGGTTGGCTACACCTTC. This codes for CSARGSREVGYTF.

In its sample, this clonotype was seen many times. This chain links TRBV18 with TRBJ1-1; D might be TRBD1 (5 bases). CDR3 length: 15 residues. Trimming removed 3 bases at V and 2 bases at J, with 13 bases between. Germline CDR1 KGHSH, CDR2 LQKENI. The CDR3 DNA reads TGTGCCAGCTCACCCCCGGGGCAGGCAAACACTGAAGCTTTCTTT. Protein product: CASSPPGQANTEAFF.